This TCR beta chain was sequenced in a study of blood T cell repertoires in COVID-19. Study-wide background: Italy, Spain and the United States were the sources of the convalescent and acute COVID-19 samples. In each case, the material was cDNA or gDNA derived from T cells, B-cell-depleted T cells, or PBMCs.

The CDR3 sequence is 17 residues long. Looked up from germline, CDR1 is LGHDT and CDR2 is YNNKEL (reference sequence). V lost 2 bases to trimming and J lost 5 bases, with 21 bases between them. Original data processing: Reference gene primers were amplified, and this amplification served to estimate nucleated cell counts. Repertoires were generated with immunoSEQ multiplex PCR, while TCRdb's copy carries only in-frame clones and drops some. V, J and clone size derive from that table, while D and trimming were established from the DNA sequence. The profile shows around 190,000 clones, around 85% of them singletons.

The sequenced sample was peripheral blood. The V and J genes are TRBV3-1 (or the pseudogene TRBV3-2) and TRBJ2-5; D remains unclear. This clonotype was sampled from an older woman with acute or convalescent COVID-19. The CDR3 is CASSQPMGKVEWETQYF. The CDR3 bases are TGTGCCAGCAGCCAACCGATGGGCAAAGTAGAGTGGGAGACCCAGTACTTC.